The rows below give T cell receptor beta chains drawn from one sample of a study of cytomegalovirus exposure and HLA in healthy donors. TCRdb's table, derived via immunoSEQ multiplex PCR, lists solely in-frame clones and lacks some. The data hold some 120,000 clones, with around 85% observed a single time. Material: PBMCs. Every receptor here comes from a woman under 40 in good health and CMV-seropositive. Both conserved end residues are part of each CDR3. A D gene is named only where the DNA matches it firmly. Size is omitted from some rows. Given values are once, few, many or a class for expanded clones.

TRBV9	TRBJ1-5	once	-	CASSGGNQPQHF	TGTGCCAGCAGCGGCGGGAATCAGCCCCAGCATTTT
TRBV6-6	TRBJ1-5	-	-	CASSYARGNQPQHF	TGTGCCAGCAGTTACGCCCGGGGGAATCAGCCCCAGCATTTT
TRBV4-1	TRBJ2-7	-	TRBD1	CASSQERTGGRHEQYF	TGCGCCAGCAGCCAAGAGCGGACAGGGGGCCGCCACGAGCAGTACTTC
TRBV9	TRBJ1-6	once	-	CASSVETGNSPLHF	TGTGCCAGCAGCGTAGAAACAGGGAATTCACCCCTCCACTTT
TRBV7-6	TRBJ1-1	-	-	CASSLGNMNTEAFF	TGTGCCAGCAGCTTAGGCAACATGAACACTGAAGCTTTCTTT
TRBV5-6	TRBJ2-7	-	-	CASSLAAGAYEQYF	TGTGCCAGCAGCTTGGCTGCTGGAGCCTACGAGCAGTACTTC
TRBV6-1	TRBJ1-1	few	-	CASRGAYTLNTEAFF	TGTGCCAGTCGGGGAGCCTACACCTTGAACACTGAAGCTTTCTTT
TRBV9	TRBJ2-2	-	TRBD2	CASTLGGGTGELFF	TGTGCCAGCACCTTGGGGGGGGGCACCGGGGAGCTGTTTTTT
TRBV9	TRBJ2-7	once	TRBD1	CASSVGSGQSFYEQYF	TGTGCCAGCAGCGTAGGGTCGGGACAGTCCTTCTACGAGCAGTACTTC
TRBV6-1	TRBJ2-5	-	TRBD2	CASSEGLAGGEETQYF	TGTGCCAGCAGTGAAGGGTTAGCGGGAGGTGAAGAGACCCAGTACTTC
TRBV5-1	TRBJ1-1	few	TRBD1	CASSVGQGGTEAFF	TGCGCCAGCAGCGTAGGACAGGGAGGCACTGAAGCTTTCTTT
TRBV6-5	TRBJ2-7	-	-	CASRSLASYEQYF	TGTGCCAGCAGATCCTTAGCCTCCTACGAGCAGTACTTC
TRBV5-1	TRBJ1-1	-	-	CASSMGLLSNTEAFF	TGCGCCAGCAGCATGGGACTCTTATCGAACACTGAAGCTTTCTTT
TRBV18	TRBJ2-7	-	-	CASSPPNPTNEQYF	TGTGCCAGCTCACCACCCAACCCCACTAACGAGCAGTACTTC
TRBV5-1	TRBJ1-1	-	TRBD1	CASSLVGTGSGNTEAFF	TGCGCCAGCAGCTTGGTTGGGACAGGTAGTGGGAACACTGAAGCTTTCTTT
TRBV28	TRBJ2-4	once	TRBD1	CASSLSGGQGNIQYF	TGTGCCAGCAGTTTATCGGGGGGACAGGGAAACATTCAGTACTTC
TRBV7-2	TRBJ2-3	-	-	CASKEVSLDTQYF	TGTGCCTCCAAGGAGGTTAGCCTCGATACGCAGTATTTT